Described below is a single T cell receptor (beta chain) sequence and its context. Its target is unknown. PBMCs stemmed from approximately 10 ml fresh peripheral blood. RNA transcripts served as the template for amplifying TCR beta CDR3 regions. Carried out on the TCR CDR3, a first-round RT-PCR used the HTBI primer set. TCRdb re-analysed the multiplex PCR reads in MiXCR, keeping a single row per CDR3 protein. The data hold around 190,000 distinct CDR3 sequences, with 15% to 20% observed a single time. This record comes from a study of T cells in Graves' hyperthyroidism and ophthalmopathy. Study outcomes and limitations: Ophthalmopathy prediction by the model preceded onset by a median roughly 6 months. Among clonotypes expanded in thyroid above 0.001, most were also found in blood. The authors' 13 V-J model separated ophthalmopathy from stable hyperthyroidism.

Sequencing was performed on blood. The receptor's source is a woman in her forties or fifties with Graves' hyperthyroidism.

CDR3 bases: TGCAGTGCGGAGGGGCGGAGCTCCTACGAGCAGTACTTC. Translating gives CSAEGRSSYEQYF. The chain uses TRBV20-1 and TRBJ2-7; maybe TRBD2 (6 bases). Trimming shortened V by 6 bases and J by 0 bases, and 12 bases separated the two germline ends. Per the germline V gene, CDR1 is DFQATT and CDR2 is SNEGSKA (reference sequence). This CDR3 is built from 13 residues.